The 20 T cell receptor beta chains given below trace back to one sample, sequenced in a study of blood T cell repertoires in COVID-19. Profiled with immunoSEQ multiplex PCR; TCRdb holds only in-frame clones, not every one. The sample has fewer than 300,000 clones, 75% to 95% seen once; the top ten hold approximately 2.6%. Sequences were obtained from peripheral blood. The receptors were gathered from a person under 35 with COVID-19, enrolled during active disease.

J is TRBJ2-1 and V is TRBV6-5, with 7 nucleotides matching TRBD1. The CDR3 runs 14 residues. Germline V gives CDR1 MNHEY, CDR2 SVGAGI. J gave up 6 bases and V 5 bases, and 7 bases lay outside the gene matches. The DNA for the CDR3 is TGTGCCAGCAGTACGCTACAGGGGCGCAATGAGCAGTTCTTC. Its translation is CASSTLQGRNEQFF.

The J gene is TRBJ1-6, the V gene TRBV4-1, with 7 bases that match TRBD1. This CDR3 contains 15 residues. J lost 13 bases, V lost 1 base, and 10 bases had no gene match. CDR1 MGHRA and CDR2 YSYEKL come from the germline V gene. The CDR3 sequence: CASSQAYRTGIPLHF. CDR3 bases: TGCGCCAGCAGCCAAGCTTATCGGACAGGCATTCCCCTCCACTTT.

The CDR3 DNA follows: TGTGCCAGCAGCTTTCAGTCTTCTGGCACAGATACGCAGTATTTT. This translates into CASSFQSSGTDTQYF. The rearrangement joins TRBV7-2 to TRBJ2-3; D remains unclear. The length of the CDR3 is 15 residues. The germline V gene has CDR1 SGHTA and CDR2 FQGNSA. V gave up 3 bases and J gave up 1 base, with 11 bases separating them.

Points on this clone: At the DNA level, this CDR3 is encoded by other sequences in the same sample as well. This chain connects TRBV6-5 to TRBJ1-1; D may be TRBD1 (5 bases). Deletions cut 0 bases from V and 5 bases from J, with 7 bases between. This CDR3 region has 13 residues. Germline loops: CDR1 MNHEY, CDR2 SVGAGI. The DNA for the CDR3 is TGTGCCAGCAGTTACTCGGCAGGGACTGAAGCTTTCTTT. This gives the protein CASSYSAGTEAFF.

The J gene is TRBJ1-2, the V gene TRBV6-2 or TRBV6-3; D is undetermined. Germline CDR1 and CDR2: MNHEY and SVGEGT. The V end lost 2 bases, the J end lost 4 bases, and 8 bases lay between the germline ends. This CDR3 comprises 13 residues. CDR3 nucleotide sequence: TGTGCCAGCAGTTACGCCTCTAGCTATGGCTACACCTTC. As protein: CASSYASSYGYTF.

The chain employs TRBV24-1 and TRBJ2-2; the D is unclear. V gave up 1 base and J gave up 0 bases, with 5 bases separating them. The length of the CDR3 is 15 residues. Germline-derived CDR1 and CDR2 are KGHDR and SFDVKD. The CDR3: CATSDFTANTGELFF. The DNA of the CDR3 is TGTGCCACCAGTGATTTCACGGCGAACACCGGGGAGCTGTTTTTT.

V usage is TRBV29-1 and J usage is TRBJ2-5; TRBD1 might be the D (6 bases). Germline values: CDR1 SQVTM, CDR2 ANQGSEA. The CDR3 contains 14 residues. V lost 1 base and J lost 5, with 14 bases in between. CDR3 protein: CSVEGSQGWETQYF. DNA of the CDR3: TGCAGCGTTGAAGGCTCACAGGGTTGGGAGACCCAGTACTTC. The full variable domain, its missing parts supplied by reference TRBV29-1 and TRBJ2-5, is SAVISQKPSRDICQRGTSLTIQCQVDSQVTMMFWYRQQPGQSLTLIATANQGSEATYESGFVIDKFPISRPNLTFSTLTVSNMSPEDSSIYLCSVEGSQGWETQYFGPGTRLLVL.

The chain recombines TRBV10-3 with TRBJ2-1; 14 nucleotides line up with TRBD2. CDR3 size: 17 residues. CDR1 is ENHRY, CDR2 SYGVKD, per germline. V dropped 4 bases and J dropped 9; count of bases not matched to a gene: 11. CDR3 coding DNA: TGTGCCATCAGTGGATACTCTGGGACTAGCGGGAGAGGTGAGCAGTTCTTC. Translation: CAISGYSGTSGRGEQFF.

V is TRBV5-4 and J is TRBJ2-1; D gene uncertain. Trimming stripped 4 bases from V and 9 bases from J, with 11 bases between. CDR3 size: 12 residues. Germline V gene data show CDR1 as SGHNT and CDR2 as YYREEE (reference sequence). CDR3 nucleotides: TGTGCCAGCAGCCCCGTCTCGGGTGAGCAGTTCTTC. It is translated as CASSPVSGEQFF.

This chain joins TRBV5-1 and TRBJ2-2, with TRBD2 matching over 12 bases. Germline CDR1 is SGHRS and CDR2 is YFSETQ. The CDR3 spans 16 residues. J lost 4 bases, V lost 5 bases, and 6 bases had no gene match. The CDR3 region is CASSYGLAGSTGELFF. The DNA of the CDR3 is TGCGCCAGCAGTTATGGACTAGCGGGATCCACCGGGGAGCTGTTTTTT.

This CDR3 is CASSQRGLREQFF. CDR3 DNA: TGCGCCAGCAGCCAGAGGGGGCTACGTGAGCAGTTCTTC. V gene TRBV4-1 combines with J gene TRBJ2-1; 7 nucleotides agree with TRBD1. This CDR3 contains 13 residues. Per germline, CDR1 MGHRA and CDR2 YSYEKL. V gave up 3 bases and J gave up 9 bases; unmatched junction bases: 5.

V gene TRBV2 combines with J gene TRBJ1-1; perhaps TRBD1 as D (6 bases). CDR3 length: 14 residues. Germline V gene data show CDR1 as SNHLY and CDR2 as FYNNEI. The V end lost 8 bases, the J end lost 0 bases, and 13 bases lay between the germline ends. The CDR3 DNA sequence: TGTGCCAGCCTAAACAGGGCGATGAACACTGAAGCTTTCTTT. The encoded protein is CASLNRAMNTEAFF.

The chain combines TRBV5-4 with TRBJ2-7, with 11 bases aligning to TRBD2. CDR1 and CDR2 (germline): SGHNT, YYREEE (reference sequence). This CDR3 spans 14 amino acids. V lost 5 bases, J lost 1 base, and 2 bases stayed unmatched. CDR3 bases: TGTGCCAGCAGTCGGACTAGCGGGTCCTACGAGCAGTACTTC. Amino acids: CASSRTSGSYEQYF.

CDR3 bases: TGTGCCAGCAGCCAAGATTGCGGAGGTACCTACAATGAGCAGTTCTTC. It yields the protein CASSQDCGGTYNEQFF. The J gene is TRBJ2-1, the V gene TRBV3-1 (or the pseudogene TRBV3-2), with D tentatively TRBD2 (5 bases). The CDR3 covers 16 residues. With 0 bases removed from V and 2 bases from J, the gap between germline ends came to 11 bases. Germline V gene lookup returns CDR1 LGHDT and CDR2 YNNKEL (reference sequence).

The gene calls are TRBV1 and TRBJ1-5. TRBV1 has pseudogene status. This CDR3 has 16 amino acids. CDR3 in DNA: TGCACCAGCAGCCAAGACCAAGCCCCAAAGCATCAGCCCCAGCATTTT. Its translation is CTSSQDQAPKHQPQHF.

The V call is TRBV5-5, the J call TRBJ2-5; tentatively, D is TRBD1 (5 bases). Germline assignment: CDR1 SGHKS and CDR2 YYEKEE (reference sequence). The CDR3 is 15 residues long. Between the trimmed V and J ends, which lost 2 bases and 4 bases, there was a span of 15 bases. CDR3 in DNA: TGTGCCAGCAGCTTACTTCAGGGCGCGAGAGAGACCCAGTACTTC. It codes for CASSLLQGARETQYF.

The chain uses TRBV6-1 and TRBJ1-2; D perhaps matches TRBD1 (5 bases). This CDR3 has 16 amino acids. Looked up from germline, CDR1 is MNHNS and CDR2 is SASEGT. Deletions cut 1 base from V and 4 bases from J, with 16 bases between. The CDR3 region is CASSEGVRGYTYGYTF. The DNA for the CDR3 is TGTGCCAGCAGTGAAGGGGTAAGGGGATACACCTATGGCTACACCTTC.

This rearrangement joins TRBV3-1 (or the pseudogene TRBV3-2) to TRBJ2-1; D gene ambiguous. V dropped 0 bases and J dropped 6 bases, with 12 bases sitting between them. The V gene's germline CDR1 is LGHDT and CDR2 YNNKEL (reference sequence). The CDR3 has 15 residues. DNA for the CDR3: TGTGCCAGCAGCCAAGAACACAGTTCCCCCAATGAGCAGTTCTTC. Amino acids: CASSQEHSSPNEQFF.

The table lists this clone with a count of one. The chain combines TRBV12-5 with TRBJ2-3; TRBD1 agrees at 8 bases. In germline, CDR1 is LGHNT, CDR2 FRNRAP. There are 16 residues in the CDR3. Unmatched junction bases numbered 6, after V lost 2 bases and J lost 2 bases. The CDR3 DNA sequence: TGTGCTAGTGGTTTGCCTCGGGACAGGCACACAGATACGCAGTATTTT. Amino acids: CASGLPRDRHTDTQYF.

The CDR3 spells CASSVEFGLAYSVEQYF. As DNA, the CDR3 is TGTGCCAGCAGCGTAGAGTTCGGACTAGCATATTCCGTCGAGCAGTACTTC. This rearrangement joins TRBV9 to TRBJ2-7; 8 bases match TRBD2. Unmatched junction bases numbered 14, after V lost 0 bases and J lost 6 bases. The CDR3 totals 17 residues. The germline V gene has CDR1 SGDLS and CDR2 YYNGEE.